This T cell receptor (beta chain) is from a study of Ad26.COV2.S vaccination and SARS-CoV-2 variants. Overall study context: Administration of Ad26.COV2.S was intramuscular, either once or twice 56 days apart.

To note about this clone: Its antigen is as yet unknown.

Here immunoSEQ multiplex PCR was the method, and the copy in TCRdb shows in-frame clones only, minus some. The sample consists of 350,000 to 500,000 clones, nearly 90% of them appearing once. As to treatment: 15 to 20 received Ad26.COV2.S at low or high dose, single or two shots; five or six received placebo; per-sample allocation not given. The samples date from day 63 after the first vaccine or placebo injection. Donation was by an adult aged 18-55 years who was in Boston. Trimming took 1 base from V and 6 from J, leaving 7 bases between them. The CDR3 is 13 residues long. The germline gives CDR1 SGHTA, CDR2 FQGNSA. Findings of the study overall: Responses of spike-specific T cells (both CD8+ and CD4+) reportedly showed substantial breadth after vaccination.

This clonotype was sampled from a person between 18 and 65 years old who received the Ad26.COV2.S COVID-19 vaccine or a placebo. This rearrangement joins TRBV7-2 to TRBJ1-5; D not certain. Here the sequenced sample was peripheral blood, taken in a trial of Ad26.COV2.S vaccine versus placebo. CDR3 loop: CASSLERGQPQHF. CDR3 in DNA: TGTGCCAGCAGCTTAGAACGCGGTCAGCCCCAGCATTTT. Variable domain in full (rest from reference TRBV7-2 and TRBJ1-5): GAGVSQSPSNKVTEKGKDVELRCDPISGHTALYWYRQSLGQGLEFLIYFQGNSAPDKSGLPSDRFSAERTGGSVSTLTIQRTQQEDSAVYLCASSLERGQPQHFGDGTRLSIL.